What follows are 10 T cell receptor beta chains derived from one specimen sequenced in a study of cytomegalovirus exposure and HLA in healthy donors. The data were produced by immunoSEQ multiplex PCR, yet TCRdb's version contains in-frame clones alone and is incomplete. The sample has 200,000 or so clones, 85% to 95% seen once; the top ten hold roughly 1%. The sample taken for sequencing was PBMCs. The receptor source for this set is a woman aged 18-29 years in good health and CMV-seronegative.

V and J are TRBV5-1 and TRBJ1-1; D might be TRBD1 (5 bases). Trimming shortened V by 4 bases and J by 1 base, and 14 bases separated the two germline ends. CDR3 length equals 15 residues. Looked up from germline, CDR1 is SGHRS and CDR2 is YFSETQ. This CDR3 is CASSLIPDRNTEAFF. The CDR3, as DNA: TGCGCCAGCAGCCTTATACCTGACAGGAACACTGAAGCTTTCTTT.

V is TRBV11-2 and J is TRBJ2-7; the D gene is possibly TRBD1 (5 bases). V was trimmed by 5 bases and J by 6 bases, leaving 20 bases between them. The germline V gene encodes CDR1 SGHAT and CDR2 FQNNGV. The CDR3 has 15 residues. Written as DNA, the CDR3 is TGTGCCAGCAGCCCAACGGACATCCCCACCCTCGAGCAGTACTTC. This sequence encodes CASSPTDIPTLEQYF.

The J gene is TRBJ1-1, the V gene TRBV10-3; D is ambiguous. The CDR3 totals 13 residues. Trimming left V 11 bases short and J 4 bases short, with 17 bases between. Germline V gene sequence: CDR1 ENHRY, CDR2 SYGVKD. The CDR3 DNA sequence: TGTGCCGTCCGGGGAGATCTGAGCACTGAAGCTTTCTTT. As protein: CAVRGDLSTEAFF.

The chain combines TRBV11-3 with TRBJ2-1, with D possibly TRBD1 on 5 matching bases. The V gene's germline CDR1 is SGHNT and CDR2 YENEEA. This CDR3 spans 15 amino acids. Trimming took off 4 bases at V and 7 bases at J, with 17 bases between the two ends. DNA for the CDR3: TGTGCCAGCAGCTCTCGGACCGGTAGGGGTAATGAGCAGTTCTTC. It codes for CASSSRTGRGNEQFF.

This rearrangement joins TRBV25-1 to TRBJ2-2; maybe TRBD2 (5 bases). Germline-derived CDR1 and CDR2 are MGHDK and SYGVNS. This CDR3 spans 15 amino acids. With 5 bases removed from V and 5 bases from J, the gap between germline ends came to 15 bases. The CDR3 spells CASSQEGSWTGELFF. For the CDR3, the DNA is TGTGCCAGCAGTCAAGAGGGTAGTTGGACCGGGGAGCTGTTTTTT.

J is TRBJ2-7 and V is TRBV9; D not resolved. Germline CDR1 reads SGDLS; CDR2 reads YYNGEE. Trimming shortened V by 3 bases and J by 0 bases, and 10 bases separated the two germline ends. This CDR3 has 14 amino acids. The CDR3 protein is CASSANSFSYEQYF. The DNA of the CDR3 is TGTGCCAGCAGCGCCAACAGCTTCTCCTACGAGCAGTACTTC.

The chain joins TRBV2 to TRBJ2-3, with 11 bases that match TRBD2. Germline CDR1 SNHLY, CDR2 FYNNEI. The CDR3 is 19 amino acids. V trimming: 2 bases; J trimming: 0 bases; junction bases outside the gene matches: 10. In DNA form, the CDR3 reads TGTGCCAGCAGTGAACGGGGGCGGCTAGCGGGAGGTAGCACAGATACGCAGTATTTT. This sequence encodes CASSERGRLAGGSTDTQYF.

The chain recombines TRBV5-1 with TRBJ2-3, with TRBD2 identical over 11 bases. This CDR3 spans 16 amino acids. Trimming cost V 1 base and J 1 base; bases outside gene matches: 2. The germline gives CDR1 SGHRS, CDR2 YFSETQ. CDR3 region: CASSLTGLAGTDTQYF. The CDR3 DNA reads as TGCGCCAGCAGCTTGACGGGACTAGCGGGCACAGATACGCAGTATTTT. The full variable domain, with the rest looked up from reference TRBV5-1 and TRBJ2-3, is KAGVTQTPRYLIKTRGQQVTLSCSPISGHRSVSWYQQTPGQGLQFLFEYFSETQRNKGNFPGRFSGRQFSNSRSEMNVSTLELGDSALYLCASSLTGLAGTDTQYFGPGTRLTVL.

This clone was picked up one time. This chain connects TRBV7-9 to TRBJ1-3; D is ambiguous. Between the trimmed V and J ends, which lost 2 bases and 0 bases, there was a span of 11 bases. The CDR3 contains 16 residues. Looked up from germline, CDR1 is SEHNR and CDR2 is FQNEAQ (reference sequence). For the CDR3, the DNA is TGTGCCAGCAGCTTATTTCCAACCTACTCTGGAAACACCATATATTTT. Its protein product is CASSLFPTYSGNTIYF.

The chain links TRBV5-6 to TRBJ2-3, with D unresolved. Germline V CDR1 and CDR2: SGHDT, YYEEEE. Between the trimmed V and J ends, which lost 0 bases and 2 bases, there was a span of 7 bases. The CDR3 consists of 14 residues. The CDR3: CASSLGGYTDTQYF. The CDR3 DNA sequence: TGTGCCAGCAGCTTGGGCGGTTACACAGATACGCAGTATTTT.